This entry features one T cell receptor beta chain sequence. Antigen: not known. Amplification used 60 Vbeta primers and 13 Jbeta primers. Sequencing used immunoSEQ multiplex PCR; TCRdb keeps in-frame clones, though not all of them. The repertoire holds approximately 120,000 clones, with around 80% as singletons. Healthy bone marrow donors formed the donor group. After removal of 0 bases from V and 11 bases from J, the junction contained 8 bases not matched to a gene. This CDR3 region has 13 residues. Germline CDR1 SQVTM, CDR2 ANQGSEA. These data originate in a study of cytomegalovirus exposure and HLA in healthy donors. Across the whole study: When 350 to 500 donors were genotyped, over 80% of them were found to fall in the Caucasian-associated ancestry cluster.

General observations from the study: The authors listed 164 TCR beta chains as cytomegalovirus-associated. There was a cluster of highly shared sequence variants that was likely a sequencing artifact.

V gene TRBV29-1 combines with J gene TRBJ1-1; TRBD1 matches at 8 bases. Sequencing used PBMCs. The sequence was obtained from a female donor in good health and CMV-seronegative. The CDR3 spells CSVEEDRARGAFF. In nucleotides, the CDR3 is TGCAGCGTTGAAGAGGACAGGGCCCGGGGGGCTTTCTTT.